This T cell receptor (beta chain) was profiled in a study of type 1 regulatory T cells (dated by TCRdb to about 2021). Study-wide context: The study characterized an in vitro protocol that generated a Tr1-enriched, alloantigen-specific CD4 T cell product named T-allo10. Patients with hematological malignancies who were receiving allogeneic hematopoietic stem cell transplantation were the group in which T-allo10 was being clinically evaluated.

The sequencer listed for this sample is Illumina MiSeq. Starting from the raw public reads, TCRdb applied fastp trimming at Q25, assembled clones with MiXCR and retained in-frame beta chains. Entries are consolidated by CDR3 protein sequence, retaining the most common genes and DNA. Counted in this sample were some 21,000 distinct CDR3 sequences; roughly half of them appeared once. In total, the top ten clones hold 4.8% of the sample. V is pruned by 0 bases and J by 5 bases, leaving 12 bases of the junction without a gene match. CDR1 and CDR2, per the germline V gene (reference sequence), are MNHNY and SVGAGI. The CDR3, cysteine through phenylalanine, is 17 amino acids long. The retained sequence is limited to the CDR3, 51 bases, with the frame set at the first base. This clonotype was seen a handful of times. The specificity of this receptor is unknown. No base quality values were provided; no much bigger clone lies one nucleotide off.

This receptor was identified in a human donor in good health. The chain employs TRBV6-6 and TRBJ1-2, with TRBD1 matching 7 junction bases. The specimen sequenced was cultured T cells, either the whole culture or a sorted T cell fraction (not recorded which). The CDR3: CASSYSSRQGGGYGYTF. The DNA sequence is TGTGCCAGCAGTTACTCGTCCCGACAGGGAGGAGGGTATGGCTACACCTTC.